Presented here are 3 T cell receptor beta chains from one specimen sequenced in a study of blood T cell repertoires in COVID-19. Repertoires were generated with immunoSEQ multiplex PCR, while TCRdb's copy carries only in-frame clones and drops some. The sample lists hundreds of thousands of clones, about 89% occurring once. The sample comprised peripheral blood. These receptors all stem from a woman in her sixties or seventies with COVID-19, enrolled during active disease.

The chain employs TRBV6-6 and TRBJ1-1; D unresolved. From germline, CDR1 is MNHNY and CDR2 SVGAGI (reference sequence). This CDR3 is built from 12 residues. The V end lost 2 bases, the J end lost 5 bases, and 6 bases lay between the germline ends. The CDR3 DNA follows: TGTGCCAGCAGTTACCGGGAGACTGAAGCTTTCTTT. Amino acid sequence: CASSYRETEAFF.

The chain combines TRBV9 with TRBJ1-6; no clear D gene. This CDR3 has 15 amino acids. Germline V gene lookup returns CDR1 SGDLS and CDR2 YYNGEE. Trimming cost V 0 bases and J 10 bases, with 14 bases left between them. CDR3 region: CASSVGTGSGSPLHF. CDR3 DNA sequence: TGTGCCAGCAGCGTAGGGACGGGATCGGGCTCACCCCTCCACTTT.

V gene TRBV5-1 combines with J gene TRBJ1-3; D is perhaps TRBD1 (5 bases). Germline assignment: CDR1 SGHRS and CDR2 YFSETQ. This CDR3 has 14 residues. V gave up 4 bases and J gave up 5 bases, with 13 bases separating them. DNA for the CDR3: TGCGCCAGCAGCCCCGTTTCAGGGAGAAACACCATATATTTT. Translating it yields CASSPVSGRNTIYF. Filled out from reference TRBV5-1 and TRBJ1-3, the complete variable domain reads KAGVTQTPRYLIKTRGQQVTLSCSPISGHRSVSWYQQTPGQGLQFLFEYFSETQRNKGNFPGRFSGRQFSNSRSEMNVSTLELGDSALYLCASSPVSGRNTIYFGEGSWLTVV.